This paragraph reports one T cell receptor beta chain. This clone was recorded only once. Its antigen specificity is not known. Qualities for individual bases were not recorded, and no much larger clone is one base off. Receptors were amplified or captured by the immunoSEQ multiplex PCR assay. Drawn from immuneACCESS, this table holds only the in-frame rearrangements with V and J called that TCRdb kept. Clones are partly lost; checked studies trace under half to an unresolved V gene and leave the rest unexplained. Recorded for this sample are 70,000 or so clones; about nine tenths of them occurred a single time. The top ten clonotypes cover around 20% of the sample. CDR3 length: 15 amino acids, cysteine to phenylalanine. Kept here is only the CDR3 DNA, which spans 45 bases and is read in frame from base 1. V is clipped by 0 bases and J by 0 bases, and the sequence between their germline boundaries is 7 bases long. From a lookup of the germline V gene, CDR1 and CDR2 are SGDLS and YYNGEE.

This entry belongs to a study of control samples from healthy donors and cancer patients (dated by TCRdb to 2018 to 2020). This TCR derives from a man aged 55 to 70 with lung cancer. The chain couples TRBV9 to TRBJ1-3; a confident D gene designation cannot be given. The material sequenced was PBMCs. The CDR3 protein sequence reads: CASSVDSSSGNTIYF. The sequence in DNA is TGTGCCAGCAGCGTAGACTCTTCCTCTGGAAACACCATATATTTT.